A selection of T cell receptor beta chains follows, all from one sample in a study of patients and donors after allogeneic stem cell transplantation. One entry per CDR3 protein, called by TCRdb with MiXCR from the RT-PCR reads. Among roughly 150,000 distinct CDR3 sequences listed, 24% were seen once. Sequencing was performed on blood, either unsorted or a sorted T cell fraction (not recorded which). The receptors originated from a human donor who was either an allogeneic HSCT recipient or a stem cell or donor lymphocyte infusion donor (not recorded which). It is not recorded whose cells these are; they may come from a transplant donor. The CDR3 runs from the conserved cysteine through the conserved F or W. Fields, in order: D gene, J gene, V gene, clone size, CDR3 DNA, CDR3 protein. The D gene is left open where the match is weak. Clone size is given for some rows only: seen once, a few or many times, or a class if the clone is expanded.

-	TRBJ2-3	TRBV5-6	-	TGTGCCAGCAGCTTGGATGGGGCAGATACGCAGTATTTT	CASSLDGADTQYF
TRBD2	TRBJ2-1	TRBV14	few	TGTGCCAGCAGCCAAGATTTGATCCTAGCGGGAGGCCCCTCCTACTACAATGAGCAGTTCTTC	CASSQDLILAGGPSYYNEQFF
-	TRBJ1-1	TRBV11-2	-	TGTGCCAGCAGCTTGTTCCCCGGCCACTCCAACACTGAAGCTTTCTTT	CASSLFPGHSNTEAFF
TRBD1	TRBJ1-5	TRBV10-3	-	TGTGCCATCAGCCCGACAGGGGATCAGCCCCAGCATTTT	CAISPTGDQPQHF
TRBD1	TRBJ2-1	TRBV6-5	few	TGTGCCAGCAAACTCCAAGGACAGGGGGCAGGTGAGCAGTTCTTC	CASKLQGQGAGEQFF
-	TRBJ1-2	TRBV7-9	-	TGTGCCAGCAGCTTAGCATCTCGCCTTAACTATGGCTACACCTTC	CASSLASRLNYGYTF
TRBD2	TRBJ2-7	TRBV5-1	-	TGCGCCAGCAGACCGACTAGCGGTCCCCCGTACTTC	CASRPTSGPPYF
-	TRBJ2-7	TRBV18	few	TGTGCCAGCTCACCACAATCTCTGGGTGGCGAGCAGTACTTC	CASSPQSLGGEQYF
-	TRBJ1-5	TRBV9	-	TGTGCCAGCAGCGCCTCGGAAGGGAATAGCAATCAGCCCCAGCATTTT	CASSASEGNSNQPQHF
-	TRBJ2-7	TRBV6-5	few	TGTGCCAGCAGTTACAATCTGTACGAGCAGTACTTC	CASSYNLYEQYF
TRBD2	TRBJ2-3	TRBV7-8	-	TGTGCCAGCAGCCCTCGGACTAGCGGGAGTGACGCAGATACGCAGTATTTT	CASSPRTSGSDADTQYF
-	TRBJ1-4	TRBV5-6	few	TGTGCCAGCAGCTTGGCCGGACAGTACCTTACGGAAAAACTGTTTTTT	CASSLAGQYLTEKLFF
-	TRBJ2-2	TRBV5-4	few	TGTGCCAGCAGCCCGAGGGACCCGTCGGCCGGGGAGCTGTTTTTT	CASSPRDPSAGELFF
-	TRBJ1-3	TRBV7-8	many	TGTGCCAGCAGCTTATTCGGGAACGTTGCGGCTGGAAACACCATATATTTT	CASSLFGNVAAGNTIYF
-	TRBJ1-3	TRBV20-1	few	TGCAGTGCTAGAGGCGGGGGTTCTGGAAACACCATATATTTT	CSARGGGSGNTIYF
-	TRBJ2-3	TRBV2	-	TGTGCCAGCCTCTGGAGGCGGGGGCCCACAGATACGCAGTATTTT	CASLWRRGPTDTQYF
-	TRBJ1-1	TRBV2	-	TGTGCCAGCAGCGGTGACGGGGCTGAAGCTCTCTTT	CASSGDGAEALF
-	TRBJ2-3	TRBV7-3	few	TGTGCCAGCAGCTTGACTGTTGCAGATACGCAGTATTTT	CASSLTVADTQYF
-	TRBJ2-1	TRBV15	few	TGTGCCACCAGCAGAGATTCCTTGCACTACTCCTACAATGAGCAGTTCTTC	CATSRDSLHYSYNEQFF
TRBD1	TRBJ1-5	TRBV12-3/TRBV12-4	few	TGTGCCAGCAGCAGGCTTTTGGACAGGGCTTTAAATCAGCCCCAGCATTTT	CASSRLLDRALNQPQHF
-	TRBJ1-5	TRBV6-1	-	TGTGCCAGCAGTGAAATTCCACCTCAGCCCCAGCATTTT	CASSEIPPQPQHF
-	TRBJ1-6	TRBV7-8	few	TGTGCCAGCAGCTTAATGGGATTAAATAATTCACCCCTCCACTTT	CASSLMGLNNSPLHF
-	TRBJ2-7	TRBV12-3/TRBV12-4	-	TGTGCCAGCAGCCTCACGGGCCACGAGCAGTACTTC	CASSLTGHEQYF
-	TRBJ1-2	TRBV19	-	TGTGCCAGTAGTATAGCTTCTCAGGGATTCGGCTACACCTTC	CASSIASQGFGYTF
-	TRBJ1-1	TRBV30	few	TGTGCCTGGAGTCAGGGGACTGAAGCTTTCTTT	CAWSQGTEAFF
-	TRBJ1-1	TRBV7-9	-	TGTGCCAGCAGCTTAGCGAGGAAGGGAAGGTTCACTGAAGCTTTCTTT	CASSLARKGRFTEAFF
-	TRBJ2-7	TRBV20-1	-	TGCAGTGCAGTCTACGGACACTTTGAGGAGTACTTC	CSAVYGHFEEYF
-	TRBJ1-1	TRBV4-3	few	TGCGCCAGCAGCCAAGACAACCAGGGAGTCTCTGAAGCTTTCTTT	CASSQDNQGVSEAFF
-	TRBJ2-3	TRBV5-8	-	TGTGCCAGCAGCTTGAGGGGTACAGATACGCAGTATTTT	CASSLRGTDTQYF
-	TRBJ2-2	TRBV20-1	-	TGCAGTGCTAGAGATCTTAGGAGTCGGAGCACCGGGGAGCTGTTTTTT	CSARDLRSRSTGELFF
-	TRBJ1-1	TRBV20-1	-	TGCAGTGCTAACCGGCTCGTAAACCCTGAAGCTTTCTTT	CSANRLVNPEAFF
-	TRBJ2-3	TRBV3-1	few	TGTGCCAGCAGCTCTCCGAACTACCAAAGCACAGATACGCAGTATTTT	CASSSPNYQSTDTQYF
TRBD1	TRBJ1-2	TRBV29-1	few	TGCAGCGTTGGGTCCGGGACAGCATATGGCTACACCTTC	CSVGSGTAYGYTF
-	TRBJ1-1	TRBV5-1	-	TGCGCCAGCAGCTTGGCTGGGGCAAGCACTGAAGCTTTCTTT	CASSLAGASTEAFF
-	TRBJ2-3	TRBV7-2	once	TGTGCCAGCAGCCCTCGACTGCGGGATACGCAGTATTTT	CASSPRLRDTQYF
-	TRBJ1-5	TRBV3-1	-	TGTGCCAGCAGCCAAGGGCGTTCGGACAATCAGCCCCAGCATTTT	CASSQGRSDNQPQHF
TRBD1	TRBJ1-1	TRBV5-1	many	TGCGCCAGCGGGACAGGGGTAAGGTCAGTGAACACTGAAGCTTTCTTT	CASGTGVRSVNTEAFF